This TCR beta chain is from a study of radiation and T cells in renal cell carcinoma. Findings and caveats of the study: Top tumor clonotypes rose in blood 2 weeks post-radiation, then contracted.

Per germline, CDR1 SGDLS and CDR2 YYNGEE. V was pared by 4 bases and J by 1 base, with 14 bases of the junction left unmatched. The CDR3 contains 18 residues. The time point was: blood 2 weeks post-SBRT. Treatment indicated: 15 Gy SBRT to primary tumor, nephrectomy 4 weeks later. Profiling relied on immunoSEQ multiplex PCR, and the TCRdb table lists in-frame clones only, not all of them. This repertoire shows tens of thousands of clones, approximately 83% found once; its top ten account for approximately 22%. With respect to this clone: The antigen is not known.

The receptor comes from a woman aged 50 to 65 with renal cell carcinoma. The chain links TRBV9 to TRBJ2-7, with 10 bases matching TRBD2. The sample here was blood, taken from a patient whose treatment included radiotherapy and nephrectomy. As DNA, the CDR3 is TGTGCCAGCAGCCGGAGAGGGCTAGCGGGGGACTTTTCCTACGAGCAGTACTTC. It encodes CASSRRGLAGDFSYEQYF.